Sequencing of this T cell receptor (beta chain) was carried out in a study of T cell responses to AZD1222 COVID-19 vaccine (dated by TCRdb to the early 2020s). Regarding the study in general: TCR sequencing covered roughly 230 trial participants: 200 to 220 given two doses of AZD1222 and 26 given two doses of MenACWY control vaccine. Trial participants were enrolled by age into 18-55, 56-69 and 70-plus year subgroups, with roughly 150, 30 and 60 TCR-sequenced participants respectively. What the research found in general, with its limitations: Because no samples from the day 14 peak response were available, repertoires could be characterized only after the peak T cell response. Only five to seven AZD1222 recipients were SARS-CoV-2 seropositive at baseline, limiting conclusions about previously exposed vaccinees. After two AZD1222 doses, both the breadth and the depth of spike-specific TCRs were significantly higher than at day 0 and than in MenACWY recipients. The vaccine-associated CD4 TCRs covered the entire spike protein, and the dominant responses fell in regions 160-218 and 743-854. Most participants were white British and females outnumbered males, and the authors suggested that clonal diversity may have been underestimated. Epitopes outside the regions mutated in the B.1.351 and B.1.1.7 variants were reportedly recognized by nearly half of the unique spike-specific TCRs. In the small 56-69-year group, the increase in depth fell short of significance, most likely because of low power.

The CDR3 regions of human TCRbeta chains were analyzed by immunosequencing. Under the source paper's analysis protocol: TCRs in the repertoires were matched against a reference library of SARS-CoV-2-specific TCRs that had been generated with the MIRA antigen-specificity platform. Breadth was defined as the fraction of unique TCRs that were SARS-CoV-2-associated, and depth was defined as the fraction of total T cells that were SARS-CoV-2-associated. Using the MIRA data, each spike-specific TCR was mapped to the spike region that the TCR reacts to and placed in a CD4 or CD8 class. Log10-transformed breadth and depth values were compared by one-way ANOVA with Sidak's multiple comparisons tests. TCRdb took this table from immuneACCESS and kept in-frame rearrangements with V and J called. Such tables lack part of the clones; where checked against another copy, unresolved V genes explain under half of the gap, and the rest is unexplained. V and J calls and clone size follow that table, whereas D and trimming were derived from the DNA. This sample holds 150,000 or so clones; approximately 88% were observed only once. Of the sample, 3% to 4% is held by the ten largest clones.

With regard to this clone: Which antigen it targets is not known. The sample holds no much larger clone one base away, and base qualities are not on file.

From the cysteine up to the phenylalanine, the CDR3 has a length of 19 residues. Just the 57-base CDR3 DNA is kept, in frame starting at base 1. For CDR1 and CDR2, the germline V gene (reference sequence) lists SGHNT and YYREEE. V ends up 6 bases short and J 4 bases short, with an unmatched junction base count of 13. The time point label for this specimen denotes: baseline before first vaccination. The sample's treatment or condition, from its label and the paper: meningococcal conjugate vaccine given as trial control. Vaccinee samples were obtained from the UK trials COV001 and COV002, which included a single-blind randomized controlled phase 2/3 trial of AZD1222 (ChAdOx1 nCoV-19) in healthy adults. Trial participant PBMC samples were collected at day 0 and day 28 after the second dose for TCRbeta chain sequencing.

This chain is built from TRBV5-4 and TRBJ2-2, and 15 junctional nucleotides match TRBD2. The source was peripheral blood, collected on day 0 of MenACWY control vaccination. The clonotype was recovered from an adult in good health. The base sequence is TGTGCCAGCACCCCTATTGGACTAGCGGGAGGGCCAGGCACCGGGGAGCTGTTTTTT. Its protein product is CASTPIGLAGGPGTGELFF.